The 18 T cell receptor beta chains below were found in one sample sequenced in a study of T-cell memory formation after mild COVID-19. From the 5' RACE reads, TCRdb called clonotypes with MiXCR, one entry per CDR3 protein. The sample records 450,000 or so distinct CDR3 sequences, more than 20% being singletons. The sample was PBMCs or a T cell subset sorted from them (not recorded which). The receptors shown here come from an adult woman who had mild COVID-19 (a few samples of this study predate the infection). Cell type and time point are not known.

This chain joins TRBV6-2 or TRBV6-3 and TRBJ2-6, with D possibly matching TRBD1 (6 bases). The germline CDR1 and CDR2 sequences are MNHEY and SVGEGT. Trimming stripped 8 bases from V and 2 bases from J, with 10 bases between. The CDR3 is 14 amino acids. This CDR3 reads CASGAGAGANVLTF. DNA of the CDR3: TGTGCCAGCGGAGCAGGGGCTGGGGCCAACGTCCTGACTTTC.

V and J are TRBV6-1 and TRBJ2-3; D gene uncertain. The CDR3 consists of 16 residues. CDR1 and CDR2 from the germline V gene are MNHNS and SASEGT. V lost 8 bases to trimming and J lost 4 bases, with 22 bases between them. CDR3: CASAKNGPAGPDTQYF. The CDR3 DNA reads TGTGCCAGCGCCAAGAACGGCCCAGCCGGCCCAGATACGCAGTATTTT.

The chain combines TRBV30 with TRBJ1-1; possible D gene TRBD1, 6 bases. The CDR3 sequence is 13 residues long. With 3 bases removed from V and 6 bases from J, the gap between germline ends came to 14 bases. Germline V lookup: CDR1 GTSNPN, CDR2 SVGIG (reference sequence). CDR3 in DNA: TGTGCCTGGAGGTCCAGGGGCCCAGCTGAAGCTTTCTTT. It yields the protein CAWRSRGPAEAFF.

J is TRBJ2-3 and V is TRBV12-3 or TRBV12-4; D uncertain. This CDR3 comprises 12 residues. The ends were cut back, 5 bases at V and 5 bases at J, with 8 bases in the middle. The CDR3 nucleotides read TGTGCCAGCAGTCCTTTACAAGATACGCAGTATTTT. It specifies CASSPLQDTQYF.

J is TRBJ1-1 and V is TRBV29-1; D is possibly TRBD1 (6 bases). The length of the CDR3 is 14 residues. V was clipped by 3 bases and J by 3 bases, with 14 bases between them. Germline V gene sequence: CDR1 SQVTM, CDR2 ANQGSEA. The CDR3 spells CSVESGGVDTEAFF. CDR3 sequence (DNA): TGCAGCGTTGAGTCGGGGGGCGTGGACACTGAAGCTTTCTTT.

In this sample, this clonotype turned up once. The chain carries TRBV6-6 and TRBJ2-2, with 11 bases matching TRBD2. Germline CDR1 and CDR2: MNHNY and SVGAGI (reference sequence). CDR3 length equals 14 residues. J was trimmed by 6 bases and V by 6 bases; bases with no gene match: 3. CDR3 nucleotide sequence: TGTGCCAGCAGATATAGCGGGAGGGCCGGGGAGCTGTTTTTT. It yields the protein CASRYSGRAGELFF.

The V and J genes are TRBV7-9 and TRBJ2-5, with D maybe TRBD2 (5 bases). Looked up from germline, CDR1 is SEHNR and CDR2 is FQNEAQ (reference sequence). V was clipped by 5 bases and J by 5 bases, with 21 bases between them. The CDR3 length is 16 residues. CDR3 nucleotides: TGTGCCAGCAGCCCGGAGGAGGTTGGGGTAGAGGAGACCCAGTACTTC. Encoded protein: CASSPEEVGVEETQYF.

The J gene is TRBJ2-3, the V gene TRBV20-1, with 10 bases fitting TRBD2. Germline V lookup: CDR1 DFQATT, CDR2 SNEGSKA (reference sequence). The CDR3 consists of 17 residues. The V segment lost 0 bases and the J segment 3 bases; nucleotides outside the gene matches: 9. The CDR3 DNA sequence: TGCAGTGCTAGAGACCCTATGACTAGCGGGTTGACAGATACGCAGTATTTT. It codes for CSARDPMTSGLTDTQYF.

The table lists this clonotype with a few counts. The gene calls are TRBV20-1 and TRBJ2-7, with TRBD2 identical over 13 bases. Germline loops: CDR1 DFQATT, CDR2 SNEGSKA (reference sequence). The CDR3 has 14 residues. V was pared by 0 bases and J by 12 bases, with 8 bases of the junction left unmatched. The CDR3 bases are TGCAGTGCTAGAGATACCGGGACTAGCGGGAAGACGTACTTC. Its protein is CSARDTGTSGKTYF.

The J gene is TRBJ2-1, the V gene TRBV12-3 or TRBV12-4, with TRBD2 as a possible D gene (6 bases). V shed 3 bases and J shed 7 bases, with 13 bases lying between them. This CDR3 has 14 amino acids. Here the CDR3 reads CASSFPGRGNEQFF. The CDR3 nucleotides read TGTGCCAGCAGTTTCCCGGGACGGGGGAATGAGCAGTTCTTC.

This clonotype was counted between two and nine times. The chain employs TRBV15 and TRBJ1-6; D unclear. This CDR3 spans 13 amino acids. Per germline, CDR1 LNHNV and CDR2 YYDKDF (reference sequence). Trimming pared 5 bases from V and 11 bases from J, leaving 13 bases between. The CDR3 loop reads CATSPRGETPLHF. Here the CDR3 DNA reads TGTGCCACCAGCCCCCGGGGAGAGACACCCCTCCACTTT.

This chain uses TRBV4-1 with TRBJ2-3; 9 positions agree with TRBD2. CDR1 and CDR2 (germline): MGHRA, YSYEKL. V lost 0 bases to trimming and J lost 0 bases; unmatched junction nucleotides: 4. The CDR3 runs 17 residues. The CDR3 DNA follows: TGCGCCAGCAGCCAAGAACCCCTAGCGGGGAGCACAGATACGCAGTATTTT. Residues: CASSQEPLAGSTDTQYF.

Here the CDR3 DNA reads TGTGCCAGCAGGGGTACAGGGGGCGACTTGGGCGAGCAGTACTTC. Translated: CASRGTGGDLGEQYF. The chain joins TRBV12-3 or TRBV12-4 to TRBJ2-7; 9 bases are a match to TRBD1. The CDR3 covers 15 residues. The J segment lost 6 bases and the V segment lost 6 bases, leaving 12 bases of the junction unmatched.

The rearrangement uses TRBV6-5 and TRBJ1-2; D unresolved. The CDR3 covers 14 residues. The V gene lost 4 bases and the J gene lost 6 bases, with 15 bases spanning the gap. Germline V gene data show CDR1 as MNHEY and CDR2 as SVGAGI. The DNA of the CDR3 is TGTGCCAGCAGTTTCGAGCCTCGGGTGAATGGCTACACCTTC. Its protein product is CASSFEPRVNGYTF.

There are a few counts of this clonotype. The rearrangement joins TRBV29-1 to TRBJ2-2, with 12 bases identical to TRBD2. The CDR3 has 16 amino acids. V trimming: 7 bases; J trimming: 4 bases; junction bases outside the gene matches: 10. CDR1 and CDR2 from the germline V gene are SQVTM and ANQGSEA. CDR3 amino acids: CSGQTSGGTATGELFF. The CDR3 nucleotides are TGCAGCGGCCAGACTAGCGGGGGAACGGCCACCGGGGAGCTGTTTTTT.

This clonotype was recorded a few times. The chain employs TRBV9 and TRBJ2-7; D unclear. Germline CDR1 SGDLS, CDR2 YYNGEE. The CDR3 is 14 amino acids. Between the trimmed V and J ends, which lost 4 bases and 0 bases, there was a span of 11 bases. The CDR3 region has the DNA TGTGCCAGCAGCCGGCAGCCGAGCTCCTACGAGCAGTACTTC. The encoded protein is CASSRQPSSYEQYF.

The chain carries TRBV25-1 and TRBJ2-7; a weak D match, TRBD1 (7 bases). Germline V gene sequence: CDR1 MGHDK, CDR2 SYGVNS. With 4 bases removed from V and 6 bases from J, the gap between germline ends came to 19 bases. This CDR3 has 15 residues. The chain's CDR3 is CASSVGGGDIPEQYF. The DNA for the CDR3 is TGTGCCAGCAGTGTAGGAGGGGGCGACATCCCCGAGCAGTACTTC.

The gene calls are TRBV7-2 and TRBJ2-7; possibly TRBD1 for D (7 bases). CDR1 and CDR2 from the germline V gene are SGHTA and FQGNSA. Trimming removed 1 base from V and 4 bases from J, with 11 bases in between. The CDR3 sequence is 14 residues long. The CDR3 nucleotides read TGTGCCAGCAGCTTAGAGACAGGGAGGTACGAGCAGTACTTC. Translated, it gives CASSLETGRYEQYF.